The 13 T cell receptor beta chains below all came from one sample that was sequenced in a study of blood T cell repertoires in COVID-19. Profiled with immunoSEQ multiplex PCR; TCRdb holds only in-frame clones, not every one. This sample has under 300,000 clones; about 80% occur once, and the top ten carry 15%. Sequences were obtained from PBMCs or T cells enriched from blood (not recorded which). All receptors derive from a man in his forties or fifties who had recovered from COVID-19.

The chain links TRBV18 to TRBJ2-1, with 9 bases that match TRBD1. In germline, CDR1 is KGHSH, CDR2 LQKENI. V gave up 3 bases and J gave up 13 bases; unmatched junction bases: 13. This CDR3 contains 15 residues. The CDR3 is CASSPVGTGRTLQFF. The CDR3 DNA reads TGTGCCAGCTCACCGGTGGGGACAGGGCGAACTCTTCAGTTCTTC. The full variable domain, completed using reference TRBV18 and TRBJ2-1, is NAGVMQNPRHLVRRRGQEARLRCSPMKGHSHVYWYRQLPEEGLKFMVYLQKENIIDESGMPKERFSAEFPKEGPSILRIQQVVRGDSAAYFCASSPVGTGRTLQFFGPGTRLTVL.

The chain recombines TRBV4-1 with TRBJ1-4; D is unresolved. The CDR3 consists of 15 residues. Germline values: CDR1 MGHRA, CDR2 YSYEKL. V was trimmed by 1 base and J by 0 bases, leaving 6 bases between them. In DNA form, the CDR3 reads TGCGCCAGCAGCCAAGTAGGAGCAACTAATGAAAAACTGTTTTTT. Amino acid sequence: CASSQVGATNEKLFF.

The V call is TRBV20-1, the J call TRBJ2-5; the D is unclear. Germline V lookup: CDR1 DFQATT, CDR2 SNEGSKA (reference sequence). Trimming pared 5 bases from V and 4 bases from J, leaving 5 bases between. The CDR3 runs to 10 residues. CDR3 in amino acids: CSAPVETQYF. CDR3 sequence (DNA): TGCAGTGCTCCGGTAGAGACCCAGTACTTC.

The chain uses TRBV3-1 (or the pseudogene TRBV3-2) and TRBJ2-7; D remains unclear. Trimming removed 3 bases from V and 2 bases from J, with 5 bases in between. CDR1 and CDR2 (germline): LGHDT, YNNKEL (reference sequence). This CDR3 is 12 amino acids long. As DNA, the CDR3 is TGTGCCAGCAGCCAGCAGACCTACGAGCAGTACTTC. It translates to CASSQQTYEQYF.

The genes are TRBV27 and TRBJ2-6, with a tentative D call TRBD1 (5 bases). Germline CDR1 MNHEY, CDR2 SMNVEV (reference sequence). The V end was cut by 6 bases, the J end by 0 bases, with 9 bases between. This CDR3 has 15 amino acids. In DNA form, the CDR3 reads TGTGCCAGCAGCGGACACCCCTCTGGGGCCAACGTCCTGACTTTC. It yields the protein CASSGHPSGANVLTF.

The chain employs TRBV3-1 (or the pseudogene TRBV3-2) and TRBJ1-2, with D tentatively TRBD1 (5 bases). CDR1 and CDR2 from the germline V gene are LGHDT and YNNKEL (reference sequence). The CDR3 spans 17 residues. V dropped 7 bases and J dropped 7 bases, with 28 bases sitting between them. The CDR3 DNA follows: TGTGCCAGCATAGTATCTTGGGTTGCCGGGGGATCGGGTGGCTACACCTTC. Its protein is CASIVSWVAGGSGGYTF.

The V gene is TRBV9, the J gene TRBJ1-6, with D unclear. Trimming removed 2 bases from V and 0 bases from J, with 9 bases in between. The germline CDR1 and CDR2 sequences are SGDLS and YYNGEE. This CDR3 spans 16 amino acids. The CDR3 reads CASSVGYYSYNSPLHF. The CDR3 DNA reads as TGTGCCAGCAGCGTCGGTTACTACTCCTATAATTCACCCCTCCACTTT.

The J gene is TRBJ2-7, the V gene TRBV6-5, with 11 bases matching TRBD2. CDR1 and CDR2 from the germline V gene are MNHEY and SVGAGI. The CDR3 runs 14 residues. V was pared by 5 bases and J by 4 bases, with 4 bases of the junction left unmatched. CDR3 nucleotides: TGTGCCAGCAGTCACACTAGCGGGAGTTACGAGCAGTACTTC. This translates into CASSHTSGSYEQYF.

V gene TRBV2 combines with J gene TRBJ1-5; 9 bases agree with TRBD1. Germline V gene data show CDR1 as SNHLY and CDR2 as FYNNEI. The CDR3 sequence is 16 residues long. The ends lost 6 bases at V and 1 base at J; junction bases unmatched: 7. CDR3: CASSEQGALSNQPQHF. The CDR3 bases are TGTGCCAGCAGCGAACAGGGGGCTTTGAGCAATCAGCCCCAGCATTTT.

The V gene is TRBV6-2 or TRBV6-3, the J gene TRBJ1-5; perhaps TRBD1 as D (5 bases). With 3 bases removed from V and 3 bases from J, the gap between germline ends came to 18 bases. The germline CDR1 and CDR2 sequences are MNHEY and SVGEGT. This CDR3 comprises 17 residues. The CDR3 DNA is TGTGCCAGCAGTTATACAGCGGGGCGAAGGCCCAATCAGCCCCAGCATTTT. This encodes CASSYTAGRRPNQPQHF.

The CDR3 DNA follows: TGTGCCAGCTCGGGACAGTTGGGTCGCTCCTACGAGCAGTACTTC. Translation: CASSGQLGRSYEQYF. The V call is TRBV6-5, the J call TRBJ2-7; TRBD1 agrees at 7 bases. The CDR3 totals 15 residues. CDR1 is MNHEY, CDR2 SVGAGI, per germline. With V trimmed by 8 bases and J by 0 bases, 10 bases remained unmatched.

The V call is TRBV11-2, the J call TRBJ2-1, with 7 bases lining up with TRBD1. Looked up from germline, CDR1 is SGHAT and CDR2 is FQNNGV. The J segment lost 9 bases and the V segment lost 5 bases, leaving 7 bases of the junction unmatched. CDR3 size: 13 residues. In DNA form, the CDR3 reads TGTGCCAGCAGCCGGGACAGTCTAGGTGAGCAGTTCTTC. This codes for CASSRDSLGEQFF.

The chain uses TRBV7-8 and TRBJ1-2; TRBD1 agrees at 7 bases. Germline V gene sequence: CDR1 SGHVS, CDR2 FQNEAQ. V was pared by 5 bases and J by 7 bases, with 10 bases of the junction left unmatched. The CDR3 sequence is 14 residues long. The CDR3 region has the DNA TGTGCCAGCAGCCCTAAACGACAGGGTGGTGGCTACACCTTC. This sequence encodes CASSPKRQGGGYTF. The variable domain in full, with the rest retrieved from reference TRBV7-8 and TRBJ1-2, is GAGVSQSPRYKVAKRGQDVALRCDPISGHVSLFWYQQALGQGPEFLTYFQNEAQLDKSGLPSDRFFAERPEGSVSTLKIQRTQQEDSAVYLCASSPKRQGGGYTFGSGTRLTVV.